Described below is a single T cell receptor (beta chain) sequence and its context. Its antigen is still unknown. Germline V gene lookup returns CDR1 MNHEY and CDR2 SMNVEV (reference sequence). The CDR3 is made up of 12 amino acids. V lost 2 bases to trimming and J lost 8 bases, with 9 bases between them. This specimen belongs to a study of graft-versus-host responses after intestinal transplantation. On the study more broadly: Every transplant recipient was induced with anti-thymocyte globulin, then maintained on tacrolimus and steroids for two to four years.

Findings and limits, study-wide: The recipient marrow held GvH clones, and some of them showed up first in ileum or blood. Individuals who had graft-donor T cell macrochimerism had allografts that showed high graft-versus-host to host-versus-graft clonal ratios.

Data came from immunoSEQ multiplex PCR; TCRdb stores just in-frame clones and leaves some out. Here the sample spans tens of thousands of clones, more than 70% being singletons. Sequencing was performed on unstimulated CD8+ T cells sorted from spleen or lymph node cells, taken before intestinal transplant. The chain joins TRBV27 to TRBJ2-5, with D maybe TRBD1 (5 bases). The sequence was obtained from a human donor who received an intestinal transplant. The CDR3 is CASSLGANTQYF. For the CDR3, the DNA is TGTGCCAGCAGTTTAGGGGCCAACACCCAGTACTTC.